This TCR beta chain appears in the sequencing data of a study of cytomegalovirus exposure and HLA in healthy donors. On the study more broadly: There were 117 million unique TCR beta sequences, drawn from approximately 180 million T cells, in an earlier analysis. Researchers found that about 84% of fewer than 450 genotyped donors fell within the Caucasian-associated ancestry cluster. Whole-study results and caveats: Earlier results showed most TCR beta V segments being productive about 90% or about 30% of the time.

60 Vbeta and 13 Jbeta primers were used in PCR. Libraries were prepared by immunoSEQ multiplex PCR; TCRdb keeps only in-frame clonotypes and omits some of them. This sample has under 60,000 clones; roughly four fifths occur once, and the top ten carry 2.9%. Of note for this clone: Its target is not known.

Trimming stripped 0 bases from V and 3 bases from J, with 13 bases between. The germline V gene has CDR1 MGHRA and CDR2 YSYEKL. CDR3 length: 16 amino acids. The TCR was taken from a man aged 50 to 60 in good health and CMV-seronegative. Sequencing was done on a sample of PBMCs. This chain joins TRBV4-1 and TRBJ2-3; D possibly corresponds to TRBD2 (6 bases). CDR3 amino acids: CASSQEGLPGTDTQYF. CDR3 DNA: TGCGCCAGCAGCCAAGAAGGACTACCTGGGACAGATACGCAGTATTTT.